These 23 T cell receptor beta chains were sequenced from one sample in a study of blood T cell repertoires in COVID-19. TCRdb's copy holds only in-frame clones and misses some; the assay was immunoSEQ multiplex PCR. The sample contains 200,000 to 250,000 clones, roughly four fifths of which appear only once. Material: PBMCs or T cells enriched from blood (not recorded which). The source is a woman between 40 and 55 years old who had been exposed to COVID-19.

This rearrangement joins TRBV3-1 (or the pseudogene TRBV3-2) to TRBJ1-2; D not certain. The germline V gene has CDR1 LGHDT and CDR2 YNNKEL (reference sequence). V shed 1 base and J shed 4 bases, with 10 bases lying between them. CDR3 size: 14 residues. This chain's CDR3 is CASSQAARFYGYTF. CDR3 coding DNA: TGTGCCAGCAGCCAAGCAGCGAGGTTCTATGGCTACACCTTC.

The chain couples TRBV6-4 to TRBJ2-2, with D tentatively TRBD2 (6 bases). V lost 4 bases and J 9 bases, leaving 21 bases between the germline ends. CDR3 length: 16 residues. Germline V gives CDR1 MRHNA, CDR2 SNTAGT. The CDR3 sequence is CASSGRRTNTPRELFF. Here the CDR3 DNA reads TGTGCCAGCAGTGGACGTAGGACTAACACACCGAGGGAGCTGTTTTTT.

The V and J genes are TRBV5-1 and TRBJ1-1; 7 bases agree with TRBD1. The CDR3 extends over 17 amino acids. Losses at the gene ends were 0 bases for V and 4 bases for J; bases not matched to a gene: 12. Per germline, CDR1 SGHRS and CDR2 YFSETQ. The CDR3: CASSLAPIRQGGTEAFF. CDR3 bases: TGCGCCAGCAGCTTGGCCCCAATACGACAGGGCGGCACTGAAGCTTTCTTT.

This clone was counted a few times. The chain carries TRBV5-1 and TRBJ2-3, with 16 nucleotides matching TRBD2. Germline-derived CDR1 and CDR2 are SGHRS and YFSETQ. The V gene end was trimmed by 4 bases and the J gene end by 9 bases; junction bases not matched to a gene: 8. This CDR3 spans 16 amino acids. The DNA of the CDR3 is TGCGCCAGCAGCCCGGGGACTAGCGGGGGGGCGAAGACGCAGTATTTT. Translated, it gives CASSPGTSGGAKTQYF.

V usage is TRBV19 and J usage is TRBJ2-3; D possibly corresponds to TRBD2 (6 bases). CDR3 length: 13 residues. The V and J ends lost 3 bases and 5 bases respectively, with 9 bases between them. Germline V gene data show CDR1 as LNHDA and CDR2 as SQIVND (reference sequence). CDR3 residues: CASSIQEGDTQYF. The CDR3 DNA reads TGTGCCAGTAGTATCCAGGAGGGAGATACGCAGTATTTT.

The chain employs TRBV27 and TRBJ1-5, with D perhaps TRBD1 (6 bases). CDR1 is MNHEY and CDR2 is SMNVEV in the germline V gene (reference sequence). The CDR3 is 15 residues long. Deletions cut 7 bases from V and 7 bases from J, with 20 bases between. CDR3: CASKVREGGYQPQHF. The DNA for the CDR3 is TGTGCCAGCAAGGTCCGGGAAGGGGGATACCAGCCCCAGCATTTT.

This clone was counted a few times. The rearrangement links TRBV3-1 (or the pseudogene TRBV3-2) to TRBJ1-2, with 9 positions matching TRBD1. Per the germline V gene, CDR1 is LGHDT and CDR2 is YNNKEL (reference sequence). CDR3 length: 14 amino acids. J gave up 6 bases and V 5 bases, and 7 bases lay outside the gene matches. The CDR3 sequence is CASSWGQGVNGYTF. CDR3 bases: TGTGCCAGCAGCTGGGGACAGGGAGTAAATGGCTACACCTTC.

The rearrangement joins TRBV5-4 to TRBJ2-3; 10 bases are shared with TRBD2. CDR3 length: 15 residues. Unmatched junction bases numbered 2, after V lost 3 bases and J lost 1 base. The germline V gene has CDR1 SGHNT and CDR2 YYREEE (reference sequence). DNA of the CDR3: TGTGCCAGCAGCTCTGGACTAGCGGGCACAGATACGCAGTATTTT. This codes for CASSSGLAGTDTQYF.

The gene calls are TRBV12-3 or TRBV12-4 and TRBJ2-7; tentatively, D is TRBD1 (5 bases). The CDR3 is 13 amino acids. V was trimmed by 6 bases and J by 7 bases, leaving 16 bases between them. CDR3 nucleotides: TGTGCCAGCAGCCCAAGACAGTTAAGAGAGCAGTACTTC. Its protein product is CASSPRQLREQYF.

The rearrangement links TRBV5-8 to TRBJ1-6; tentatively, D is TRBD1 (5 bases). The germline gives CDR1 SGHTS, CDR2 YDEGEE. The germline V and J ends were trimmed by 0 bases and 9 bases, with 13 bases remaining between them. The CDR3 sequence is 15 residues long. Here the CDR3 reads CASSLVPNRFSPLHF. In nucleotides, the CDR3 is TGTGCCAGCAGCTTGGTCCCGAACAGGTTTTCACCCCTCCACTTT. Using reference TRBV5-8 and TRBJ1-6 for the parts outside the CDR3, the full variable domain is EAGVTQSPTHLIKTRGQQATLRCSPISGHTSVYWYQQALGLGLQFLLWYDEGEERNRGNFPPRFSGRQFPNYSSELNVNALELEDSALYLCASSLVPNRFSPLHFGNGTRLTVT.

Remarks on this clone: Sequence at one end of the junction differs from germline and may be a read error. J is TRBJ1-1 and V is TRBV19, with a weak D call TRBD1 (5 bases). This CDR3 contains 11 residues. Germline CDR1 LNHDA, CDR2 SQIVND (reference sequence). The CDR3: CASQGRTASIF. The DNA of the CDR3 is TGTGCCAGTCAGGGCAGAACGGCCTCAATCTTT.

The chain carries TRBV4-1 and TRBJ2-3, with D perhaps matching TRBD2 (6 bases). Germline lookup yields CDR1 MGHRA and CDR2 YSYEKL. Trimming shortened V by 0 bases and J by 1 base, and 11 bases separated the two germline ends. This CDR3 has 16 amino acids. DNA for the CDR3: TGCGCCAGCAGCCAAGAGGGCGGGGTTGGCACAGATACGCAGTATTTT. Amino acid sequence: CASSQEGGVGTDTQYF.

This sequence joins TRBV10-3 and TRBJ2-1, with 9 bases fitting TRBD1. The CDR3 covers 13 residues. J was trimmed by 8 bases and V by 8 bases; bases with no gene match: 7. From germline, CDR1 is ENHRY and CDR2 SYGVKD. CDR3 sequence (DNA): TGTGCCATCCGACAGGGGGAGGGAGATGAGCAGTTCTTC. Translating it yields CAIRQGEGDEQFF.

This sequence joins TRBV19 and TRBJ1-5; TRBD1 matches 10 bases. The V gene's germline CDR1 is LNHDA and CDR2 SQIVND (reference sequence). V dropped 5 bases and J dropped 2; count of bases not matched to a gene: 9. The CDR3 is 17 amino acids. As DNA, the CDR3 is TGTGCCAGTAGTCCCCGGACAGGGGGATCCGGCAATCAGCCCCAGCATTTT. This gives the protein CASSPRTGGSGNQPQHF.

This clone was counted once. The chain is built from TRBV6-4 and TRBJ1-3; no clear D gene. The CDR3 contains 13 residues. The germline gives CDR1 MRHNA, CDR2 SNTAGT. The V and J ends lost 0 bases and 11 bases respectively, with 11 bases between them. The CDR3 loop reads CASSDSRCEAIYF. The CDR3 nucleotides are TGTGCCAGCAGTGACTCGCGCTGCGAAGCCATATATTTT.

The chain has TRBV7-2 and TRBJ1-3; D may be TRBD1 (5 bases). V was trimmed by 5 bases and J by 1 base, leaving 15 bases between them. The CDR3 is made up of 16 amino acids. CDR1 SGHTA and CDR2 FQGNSA come from the germline V gene. CDR3 region: CASSPNQGLSGNTIYF. The CDR3 DNA is TGTGCCAGCAGCCCTAATCAGGGACTGTCTGGAAACACCATATATTTT.

The chain is built from TRBV7-2 and TRBJ2-2; maybe TRBD2 (6 bases). The CDR3 extends over 17 amino acids. Between the trimmed V and J ends, which lost 4 bases and 0 bases, there was a span of 15 bases. Germline-derived CDR1 and CDR2 are SGHTA and FQGNSA. The CDR3 protein is CASSSNLWGANTGELFF. The CDR3 nucleotides read TGTGCCAGCAGCTCCAACCTATGGGGGGCGAACACCGGGGAGCTGTTTTTT.

This chain joins TRBV29-1 and TRBJ2-5, with D possibly matching TRBD2 (7 bases). Looked up from germline, CDR1 is SQVTM and CDR2 is ANQGSEA. V lost 7 bases to trimming and J lost 5 bases, with 14 bases between them. This CDR3 has 12 amino acids. The CDR3 here is CSAGGPGETQYF. In nucleotides, the CDR3 is TGCAGCGCCGGGGGGCCTGGGGAGACCCAGTACTTC.

V gene TRBV3-1 (or the pseudogene TRBV3-2) combines with J gene TRBJ1-4, with TRBD1 identical over 9 bases. J gave up 4 bases and V 4 bases, and 7 bases lay outside the gene matches. This CDR3 contains 16 residues. Germline-derived CDR1 and CDR2 are LGHDT and YNNKEL (reference sequence). The CDR3 nucleotides read TGTGCCAGCAGCCTTCGGACAGGGGCGGGTAATGAAAAACTGTTTTTT. This codes for CASSLRTGAGNEKLFF.

The chain is built from TRBV9 and TRBJ1-1; 7 bases map to TRBD1. V was clipped by 4 bases and J by 1 base; unmatched bases: 7. The germline V gene has CDR1 SGDLS and CDR2 YYNGEE. The CDR3 length is 15 residues. CDR3 sequence (DNA): TGTGCCAGCAGCCCGAGGGGGGACAGGAACACTGAAGCTTTCTTT. Translation gives CASSPRGDRNTEAFF.

This chain uses TRBV6-5 with TRBJ1-1; 11 bases are shared with TRBD1. Trimming at V came to 0 bases and at J to 6 bases, leaving 3 bases not matched to a gene. Germline V gene sequence: CDR1 MNHEY, CDR2 SVGAGI. The CDR3 has 15 residues. The CDR3 reads CASSYSGQGGPEAFF. The CDR3 coding sequence is TGTGCCAGCAGTTACTCGGGACAGGGGGGTCCTGAAGCTTTCTTT.

The gene calls are TRBV5-4 and TRBJ1-6; 7 nucleotides match TRBD1. Trimming at V came to 4 bases and at J to 9 bases, leaving 7 bases not matched to a gene. This CDR3 comprises 14 residues. Germline-derived CDR1 and CDR2 are SGHNT and YYREEE (reference sequence). DNA of the CDR3: TGTGCCAGCAGCCGCGGGACAGTTGTTTCACCCCTCCACTTT. Translating gives CASSRGTVVSPLHF. The whole variable domain, filled in from reference TRBV5-4 and TRBJ1-6, reads ETGVTQSPTHLIKTRGQQVTLRCSSQSGHNTVSWYQQALGQGPQFIFQYYREEENGRGNFPPRFSGLQFPNYSSELNVNALELDDSALYLCASSRGTVVSPLHFGNGTRLTVT.

This chain links TRBV5-1 with TRBJ1-5; weak D call: TRBD1 (6 bases). The CDR3 totals 14 residues. V was cut by 2 bases and J by 3 bases, with 9 bases left in between. The germline gives CDR1 SGHRS, CDR2 YFSETQ. The CDR3 loop reads CASSLGGINQPQHF. The DNA for the CDR3 is TGCGCCAGCAGCTTAGGGGGAATCAATCAGCCCCAGCATTTT.